This TCR beta chain was recorded in a study of shared clonotypes between healthy human individuals. This CDR3 contains 15 residues. Germline V gene lookup returns CDR1 SNHLY and CDR2 FYNNEI. The V and J ends lost 8 bases and 3 bases respectively, with 19 bases between them. TCRdb's table, derived via immunoSEQ multiplex PCR, lists solely in-frame clones and lacks some. The sample shows 2 million to 2.5 million clones, around 95% of them seen only once. Specimen: naive CD4+ T cells sorted from blood. The subset: CD45RA+ positively selected. This chain joins TRBV2 and TRBJ2-5; weak D call: TRBD1 (5 bases). This receptor was identified in a man aged 18 to 35 in good health. The CDR3 spells CASELSWTLEETQYF. CDR3 coding DNA: TGTGCCAGCGAGCTATCTTGGACACTCGAAGAGACCCAGTACTTC.